This is a list of T cell receptor beta chains from one sample in a study of CD8 T cells in ankylosing spondylitis. From the 5' RACE reads, TCRdb called clonotypes with MiXCR, one entry per CDR3 protein. Among 200,000 to 250,000 distinct CDR3 sequences listed, about 10% were seen once. The sequenced material came from blood, either unsorted or a sorted T cell fraction (not recorded which). The receptors derive from a male donor with ankylosing spondylitis or in good health (not recorded which). The CDR3 runs from the conserved cysteine through the conserved F or W. The D gene is left open where the match is weak. Expanded clones get a size class; other rows say once, few or many, or leave the size out.

D gene: TRBD1
J gene: TRBJ1-6
V gene: TRBV7-9
clone size: few
CDR3 DNA: TGTGCCAGCAGCTTAGGGACAGGGGCTTACCTCCACTTT
CDR3 protein: CASSLGTGAYLHF

D gene: .
J gene: TRBJ2-1
V gene: TRBV5-1
clone size: many
CDR3 DNA: TGCGCCAGCAGCTTGGGGGTCAGCTCCTACAATGAGCAGTTCTTC
CDR3 protein: CASSLGVSSYNEQFF

D gene: .
J gene: TRBJ1-4
V gene: TRBV29-1
clone size: many
CDR3 DNA: TGCAGCGGAGGGGGGGGGCCGAATGAAAAACTGTTTTTT
CDR3 protein: CSGGGGPNEKLFF

D gene: .
J gene: TRBJ1-1
V gene: TRBV5-6
clone size: many
CDR3 DNA: TGTGCCAGCAGTCGGAACATGAACACTGAAGCTTTCTTT
CDR3 protein: CASSRNMNTEAFF

D gene: .
J gene: TRBJ1-2
V gene: TRBV20-1
clone size: many
CDR3 DNA: TGCAGTGCTATTGCCGACAGCGTTGACTATGGCTACACCTTC
CDR3 protein: CSAIADSVDYGYTF

D gene: TRBD2
J gene: TRBJ2-7
V gene: TRBV20-1
clone size: many
CDR3 DNA: TGCAGTGCTAGAGAGTTAGCGGGGGACTACTACGAGCAGTACTTC
CDR3 protein: CSARELAGDYYEQYF

D gene: .
J gene: TRBJ1-2
V gene: TRBV12-3/TRBV12-4
clone size: many
CDR3 DNA: TGTGCCAGCAGCGGGGAGGCGAGGGGGGATGGCTACACCTTC
CDR3 protein: CASSGEARGDGYTF

D gene: .
J gene: TRBJ1-6
V gene: TRBV27
clone size: many
CDR3 DNA: TGTGCCAGCAGTTGGGGGCTAAGCTCCTATAATTCACCCCTCCACTTT
CDR3 protein: CASSWGLSSYNSPLHF

D gene: .
J gene: TRBJ2-7
V gene: TRBV3-1
clone size: few
CDR3 DNA: TGTGCCAGCAGCCAAGATTGGGGGTTTGCTGTGCAGTACTTC
CDR3 protein: CASSQDWGFAVQYF

D gene: .
J gene: TRBJ2-3
V gene: TRBV7-3
clone size: many
CDR3 DNA: TGTGCCAGCAGCTTAGGAGGGGGAGGGAATACGCAGTATTTT
CDR3 protein: CASSLGGGGNTQYF

D gene: .
J gene: TRBJ2-3
V gene: TRBV20-1
clone size: many
CDR3 DNA: TGCAGTGCCATCCGTTTCGGATACACAGATACGCAGTATTTT
CDR3 protein: CSAIRFGYTDTQYF

D gene: TRBD2
J gene: TRBJ2-7
V gene: TRBV29-1
clone size: many
CDR3 DNA: TGCAGCGTGGCGACTAGCGGGAGTTGGCTCGAGCAGTACTTC
CDR3 protein: CSVATSGSWLEQYF

D gene: .
J gene: TRBJ2-7
V gene: TRBV4-2
clone size: .
CDR3 DNA: TGTGCCAGCAGCCAAGGTGGCGGCCGCGACGAGCAGTACTTC
CDR3 protein: CASSQGGGRDEQYF

D gene: .
J gene: TRBJ2-3
V gene: TRBV13
clone size: few
CDR3 DNA: TGTGCCAGCAGTGGGGCCGACTTT
CDR3 protein: CASSGADF

D gene: TRBD1
J gene: TRBJ2-1
V gene: TRBV10-3
clone size: many
CDR3 DNA: TGTGCCATCAGTGTAGGACAGGGAGCCTACAATGAGCAGTTCTTC
CDR3 protein: CAISVGQGAYNEQFF

D gene: .
J gene: TRBJ2-1
V gene: TRBV6-1
clone size: .
CDR3 DNA: TGTGCCAGCACCAACACTGCGGGTTGGGATGAGCAGTTCTTC
CDR3 protein: CASTNTAGWDEQFF

D gene: .
J gene: TRBJ2-3
V gene: TRBV5-1
clone size: many
CDR3 DNA: TGCGCCAGCAGCTGGAGTCGTTGGTCAGATACGCAGTATTTT
CDR3 protein: CASSWSRWSDTQYF

D gene: .
J gene: TRBJ2-3
V gene: TRBV20-1
clone size: many
CDR3 DNA: TGCAGTGCTAGAGATTATGGGGGGATGGACGACACAGATACGCAGTATTTT
CDR3 protein: CSARDYGGMDDTDTQYF

D gene: .
J gene: TRBJ1-2
V gene: TRBV14
clone size: few
CDR3 DNA: TGTGCCAGCAGCCGAGGTGGGGAAATTGGCGCCTATGGCTACACCTTC
CDR3 protein: CASSRGGEIGAYGYTF

D gene: .
J gene: TRBJ2-1
V gene: TRBV20-1
clone size: many
CDR3 DNA: TGCAGTGCTAGAAGTACCGGGACAAGGATTTACAATGAGCAGTTCTTC
CDR3 protein: CSARSTGTRIYNEQFF

D gene: .
J gene: TRBJ2-4
V gene: TRBV28
clone size: .
CDR3 DNA: TGTGCCAGCAGTTTACCTGACAGGCCCCACATTCAGTACTTC
CDR3 protein: CASSLPDRPHIQYF

D gene: .
J gene: TRBJ1-5
V gene: TRBV5-1
clone size: .
CDR3 DNA: TGCGCCAGCAGCTTGGATGGGGTATCCCAGCATTTT
CDR3 protein: CASSLDGVSQHF

D gene: TRBD2
J gene: TRBJ2-1
V gene: TRBV12-3/TRBV12-4
clone size: many
CDR3 DNA: TGTGCCAGCAGTTCGGGGGGTCTCCGTGGTGAGCAGTTCTTC
CDR3 protein: CASSSGGLRGEQFF

D gene: .
J gene: TRBJ1-1
V gene: TRBV20-1
clone size: many
CDR3 DNA: TGCAGTGCCCTCAGGGTGACCGAAGCTTTCTTT
CDR3 protein: CSALRVTEAFF

D gene: .
J gene: TRBJ2-2
V gene: TRBV7-7
clone size: few
CDR3 DNA: TGTGCCAGCAGCTTAGGAGTCATCACAGGGAGGAACACCGGGGAGCTGTTTTTT
CDR3 protein: CASSLGVITGRNTGELFF

D gene: .
J gene: TRBJ2-7
V gene: TRBV5-5
clone size: many
CDR3 DNA: TGTGCCAGCAGCTTGGGGGCCTGGTCGGGCTCCTACGAGCAGTACTTC
CDR3 protein: CASSLGAWSGSYEQYF

D gene: .
J gene: TRBJ2-3
V gene: TRBV2
clone size: few
CDR3 DNA: TGTGCCAGTCAGTTCGGCACAGATACGCAGTATTTT
CDR3 protein: CASQFGTDTQYF

D gene: TRBD2
J gene: TRBJ2-1
V gene: TRBV12-3/TRBV12-4
clone size: many
CDR3 DNA: TGTGCCAGCAGTTATCTAGCGGGACCGGGCGGTGAGCAGTTCTTC
CDR3 protein: CASSYLAGPGGEQFF

D gene: TRBD1
J gene: TRBJ2-1
V gene: TRBV5-1
clone size: many
CDR3 DNA: TGCGCCAGCAGCAAAGGACAGGGGGCCTACAATGAGCAGTTCTTC
CDR3 protein: CASSKGQGAYNEQFF

D gene: TRBD1
J gene: TRBJ2-5
V gene: TRBV20-1
clone size: many
CDR3 DNA: TGCAGTTTGCACACGGACAGGGGCTCAGAGACCCAGTACTTC
CDR3 protein: CSLHTDRGSETQYF

D gene: .
J gene: TRBJ2-5
V gene: TRBV7-9
clone size: .
CDR3 DNA: TGTGCCAGCAGCTCTCCCCGGGCCCCGGAGGAGACCCAGTACTTC
CDR3 protein: CASSSPRAPEETQYF

D gene: TRBD1
J gene: TRBJ1-5
V gene: TRBV20-1
clone size: many
CDR3 DNA: TGCAGTGCTATACCAGGGGGAGATCAGCCCCAGCATTTT
CDR3 protein: CSAIPGGDQPQHF

D gene: .
J gene: TRBJ2-1
V gene: TRBV7-9
clone size: .
CDR3 DNA: TGTGCCAGCAGCCCCTTGGGGCCCTCCCAAACTGGGGAGCAGTTCTTC
CDR3 protein: CASSPLGPSQTGEQFF

D gene: TRBD1
J gene: TRBJ1-5
V gene: TRBV28
clone size: many
CDR3 DNA: TGTGCCAGCCTCGACAGGGGCAATCAGCCCCAGCATTTT
CDR3 protein: CASLDRGNQPQHF

D gene: .
J gene: TRBJ1-1
V gene: TRBV29-1
clone size: many
CDR3 DNA: TGCAGCGTTGAAGGAGGGGGGGGGATGGAACCTTTCTTT
CDR3 protein: CSVEGGGGMEPFF

D gene: TRBD2
J gene: TRBJ2-1
V gene: TRBV5-4
clone size: .
CDR3 DNA: TGTGCCAGCAGCAGGGGGGGGACTAGCGGGCCGTATGAGCAGTTCTTC
CDR3 protein: CASSRGGTSGPYEQFF

D gene: TRBD2
J gene: TRBJ2-1
V gene: TRBV11-1
clone size: .
CDR3 DNA: TGTGCCAGCAGCTCCAGTAGCGGGGGGGCCTTGAGCTCCTACAATGAGCAGTTCTTC
CDR3 protein: CASSSSSGGALSSYNEQFF

D gene: TRBD2
J gene: TRBJ2-5
V gene: TRBV12-3/TRBV12-4
clone size: many
CDR3 DNA: TGTGCCAGCAGTCCCGGGACTAGCGGGGGAGAGACCCAGTACTTC
CDR3 protein: CASSPGTSGGETQYF

D gene: TRBD2
J gene: TRBJ2-7
V gene: TRBV29-1
clone size: .
CDR3 DNA: TGCAGCGTCTTTCTAGCGGGAGGTTCCTACGAGCAGTACTTC
CDR3 protein: CSVFLAGGSYEQYF

D gene: .
J gene: TRBJ2-4
V gene: TRBV20-1
clone size: many
CDR3 DNA: TGCAGTGCCAACCTGGGGTTAAACATTCAGTACTTC
CDR3 protein: CSANLGLNIQYF

D gene: .
J gene: TRBJ1-2
V gene: TRBV20-1
clone size: many
CDR3 DNA: TGCAGTGCTAGTGGTGCCAACCTCTATGGCTACACCTTC
CDR3 protein: CSASGANLYGYTF

D gene: TRBD1
J gene: TRBJ2-2
V gene: TRBV7-6
clone size: many
CDR3 DNA: TGTGCCAGCAGTTCGTACAGGGGCGGGGAGCTGTTTTTT
CDR3 protein: CASSSYRGGELFF

D gene: .
J gene: TRBJ2-3
V gene: TRBV7-8
clone size: few
CDR3 DNA: TGTGCCAGCAGCTTATTATTCGGAGGTTCGAGCACAGATACGCAGTATTTT
CDR3 protein: CASSLLFGGSSTDTQYF

D gene: .
J gene: TRBJ1-1
V gene: TRBV10-3
clone size: many
CDR3 DNA: TGTGCCATCAGACAGGGAAGGGGCGCTGAAGCTTTCTTT
CDR3 protein: CAIRQGRGAEAFF

D gene: .
J gene: TRBJ2-3
V gene: TRBV28
clone size: .
CDR3 DNA: TGTGCCAGCAGTTCCGGGACCCCCCGGGGAGATACGCAGTATTTT
CDR3 protein: CASSSGTPRGDTQYF

D gene: .
J gene: TRBJ2-7
V gene: TRBV20-1
clone size: few
CDR3 DNA: TGCAGTGCTAGTGGTGACAGTTCCTACGAGCAGTACTTC
CDR3 protein: CSASGDSSYEQYF

D gene: .
J gene: TRBJ2-1
V gene: TRBV11-2
clone size: .
CDR3 DNA: TGTGCCAGCAGCTCACGACTGAAATCCGAAAACAATGAGCAGTTCTTC
CDR3 protein: CASSSRLKSENNEQFF

D gene: TRBD1
J gene: TRBJ2-7
V gene: TRBV12-3/TRBV12-4
clone size: .
CDR3 DNA: TGTGCCAGCGGCAGGACAGGGGTAGGCGAGCAGTACTTC
CDR3 protein: CASGRTGVGEQYF

D gene: TRBD2
J gene: TRBJ2-1
V gene: TRBV6-2/TRBV6-3
clone size: many
CDR3 DNA: TGTGCCAGCGGCCAGCGGGAGACAAATGAGCAGTTCTTC
CDR3 protein: CASGQRETNEQFF

D gene: TRBD2
J gene: TRBJ2-1
V gene: TRBV7-8
clone size: few
CDR3 DNA: TGTGCCAGCAGCTCCCCGGGTAGCGGGGGCCTGGGCAATGAGCAGTTCTTC
CDR3 protein: CASSSPGSGGLGNEQFF

D gene: .
J gene: TRBJ2-3
V gene: TRBV20-1
clone size: many
CDR3 DNA: TGCAGTGCGTGGGGACAAGCAGCAGATACGCAGTATTTT
CDR3 protein: CSAWGQAADTQYF

D gene: TRBD1
J gene: TRBJ2-4
V gene: TRBV4-2
clone size: .
CDR3 DNA: TGTGCCAGCAGCCAGTTAGGACAGGGGGCGGACATTCAGTACTTC
CDR3 protein: CASSQLGQGADIQYF

D gene: .
J gene: TRBJ2-3
V gene: TRBV10-3
clone size: many
CDR3 DNA: TGTGCCATCAGTGAGTTGGGGGATACGCAGTATTTT
CDR3 protein: CAISELGDTQYF

D gene: TRBD2
J gene: TRBJ2-2
V gene: TRBV2
clone size: few
CDR3 DNA: TGTGCCAGCAGTGAGGCTAGCGGGACCCGAAGCGGGGAGCTGTTTTTT
CDR3 protein: CASSEASGTRSGELFF